This T cell receptor beta chain was sequenced in a study of CD4+ T cells in melanoma. The protocol was immunoSEQ multiplex PCR, while the TCRdb copy is restricted to in-frame clones and leaves out a portion. Of about 140,000 clones in the sample, around nine tenths are singletons; the top ten hold about 1.6%. Overall study results and limits: Reportedly, melanoma neoantigen-specific CD4+ T cells showed varied differentiation states. A reported correlation linked neoantigen-specific CD4+ T cells to CD8+, macrophage and B cell function.

The junction had 4 bases not matched to a gene; V was cut back by 5 bases and J by 6 bases. Germline assignment: CDR1 MNHEY and CDR2 SVGAGI. The CDR3 extends over 13 amino acids. Concerning this clone: Its target is unknown.

The chain links TRBV6-5 to TRBJ1-5, with 7 bases matching TRBD1. The receptor comes from a human donor with melanoma. Here the CDR3 reads CASSPDRAQPQHF. CDR3 in DNA: TGTGCCAGCAGTCCCGACAGGGCTCAGCCCCAGCATTTT.